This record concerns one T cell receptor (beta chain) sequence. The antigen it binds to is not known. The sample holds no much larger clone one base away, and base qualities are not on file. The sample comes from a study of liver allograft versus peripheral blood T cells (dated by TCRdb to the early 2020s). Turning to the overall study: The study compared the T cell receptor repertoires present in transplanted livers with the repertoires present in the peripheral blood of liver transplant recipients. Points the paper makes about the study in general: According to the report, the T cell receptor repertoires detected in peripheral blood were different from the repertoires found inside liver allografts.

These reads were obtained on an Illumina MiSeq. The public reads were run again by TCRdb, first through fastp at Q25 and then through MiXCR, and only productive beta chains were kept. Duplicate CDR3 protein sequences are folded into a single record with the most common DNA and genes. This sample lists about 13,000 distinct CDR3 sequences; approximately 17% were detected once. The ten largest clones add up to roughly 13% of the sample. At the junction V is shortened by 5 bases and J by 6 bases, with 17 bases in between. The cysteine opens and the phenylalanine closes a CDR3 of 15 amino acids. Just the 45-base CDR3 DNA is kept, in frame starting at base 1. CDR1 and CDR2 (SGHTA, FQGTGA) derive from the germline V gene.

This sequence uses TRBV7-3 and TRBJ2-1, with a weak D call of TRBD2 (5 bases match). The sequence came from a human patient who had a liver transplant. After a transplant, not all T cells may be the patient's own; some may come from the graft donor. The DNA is TGTGCCAGCAGCCCTCCGGGAAATAACCCCAATGAGCAGTTCTTC. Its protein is CASSPPGNNPNEQFF. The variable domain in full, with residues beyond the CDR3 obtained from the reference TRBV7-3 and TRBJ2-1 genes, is GAGVSQTPSNKVTEKGKYVELRCDPISGHTALYWYRQSLGQGPEFLIYFQGTGAADDSGLPNDRFFAVRPEGSVSTLKIQRTERGDSAVYLCASSPPGNNPNEQFFGPGTRLTVL.